This passage covers 10 T cell receptor beta chains from one sample sequenced in a study of CD8+ T cells in alopecia areata. RNA extraction was followed by reverse transcription into cDNA, which acted as the sequencing template. The repertoire was sequenced with immunoSEQ multiplex PCR; TCRdb's copy has only in-frame clones and lacks some. The table shows over 150,000 clones, with roughly 60% occurring only once. The source was CD4+ T cells sorted from blood, collected at week 0. The source of these receptors is a human donor with alopecia areata.

This chain links TRBV7-2 with TRBJ1-2; TRBD1 is a possible D gene (5 bases). The CDR3 length is 15 residues. The V gene lost 0 bases and the J gene lost 7 bases, with 15 bases spanning the gap. Per germline, CDR1 SGHTA and CDR2 FQGNSA. The CDR3 DNA reads TGTGCCAGCAGCTTAGCGCTCCCAGGGATCTCTGGCTACACCTTC. Translating gives CASSLALPGISGYTF.

V usage is TRBV5-1 and J usage is TRBJ2-5; D call uncertain. Trimming removed 0 bases at V and 5 bases at J, with 8 bases between. This CDR3 is 13 amino acids long. Germline values: CDR1 SGHRS, CDR2 YFSETQ. In DNA, the CDR3 is TGCGCCAGCAGCTTGGGGCTCGGGGAGACCCAGTACTTC. Translated, it gives CASSLGLGETQYF. Complete variable domain (other parts from reference TRBV5-1 and TRBJ2-5): KAGVTQTPRYLIKTRGQQVTLSCSPISGHRSVSWYQQTPGQGLQFLFEYFSETQRNKGNFPGRFSGRQFSNSRSEMNVSTLELGDSALYLCASSLGLGETQYFGPGTRLLVL.

The J gene is TRBJ1-1, the V gene TRBV6-4; D remains ambiguous. CDR1 and CDR2 from the germline V gene are MRHNA and SNTAGT. Trimming pared 3 bases from V and 0 bases from J, leaving 5 bases between. The CDR3 extends over 13 amino acids. The CDR3 here is CASSEEVNTEAFF. The CDR3 coding sequence is TGTGCCAGCAGTGAAGAGGTGAACACTGAAGCTTTCTTT.

This chain links TRBV5-1 with TRBJ2-1, with 15 nucleotides matching TRBD2. Looked up from germline, CDR1 is SGHRS and CDR2 is YFSETQ. The CDR3 totals 19 residues. V lost 7 bases and J lost 4; bases outside the gene matches: 15. CDR3: CASAITPRGLAGGYNEQFF. For the CDR3, the DNA is TGCGCCAGCGCAATAACTCCCCGCGGACTAGCGGGGGGGTACAATGAGCAGTTCTTC.

This clone appeared a single time. The chain carries TRBV18 and TRBJ1-4, with TRBD1 as a possible D gene (6 bases). This CDR3 has 14 amino acids. Trimming shortened V by 1 base and J by 6 bases, and 9 bases separated the two germline ends. CDR1 is KGHSH, CDR2 LQKENI, per germline. CDR3 loop: CASSPLYRDEKLFF. The CDR3, as DNA: TGTGCCAGCTCACCACTATACAGGGATGAAAAACTGTTTTTT.

The CDR3 DNA reads as TGCGCCAGCAGCCCGACAGGGACTGGGGCCAACGTCCTGACTTTC. Its protein is CASSPTGTGANVLTF. The J gene is TRBJ2-6, the V gene TRBV4-3; 7 bases agree with TRBD1. V shed 4 bases, J shed 2 bases, and the junction held 2 bases outside the gene matches. Germline CDR1 and CDR2: LGHNA and YSLEER. The CDR3 loop spans 15 amino acids.

This chain uses TRBV5-6 with TRBJ2-7, with 11 positions matching TRBD2. Germline assignment: CDR1 SGHDT and CDR2 YYEEEE. V lost 5 bases and J lost 6; bases outside the gene matches: 13. The CDR3 contains 16 residues. CDR3 nucleotide sequence: TGTGCCAGCAGACTTATTGGGACTAGCGGACCGACCGAGCAGTACTTC. This sequence encodes CASRLIGTSGPTEQYF.

The chain couples TRBV4-1 to TRBJ1-2; unclear D gene. Between the trimmed V and J ends, which lost 4 bases and 0 bases, there was a span of 9 bases. The CDR3 sequence is 14 residues long. Germline V CDR1 and CDR2: MGHRA, YSYEKL. The CDR3, as DNA: TGCGCCAGCAGCCTTGATGATCCTAACTATGGCTACACCTTC. Amino acids: CASSLDDPNYGYTF.

The chain employs TRBV19 and TRBJ1-1; D not certain. The ends were cut back, 3 bases at V and 1 base at J, with 0 bases in the middle. CDR1 and CDR2 from the germline V gene are LNHDA and SQIVND (reference sequence). The CDR3 has 11 amino acids. The CDR3 is CASSMNTEAFF. CDR3 coding DNA: TGTGCCAGTAGTATGAACACTGAAGCTTTCTTT.

The gene calls are TRBV11-1 and TRBJ2-5, with D hard to call. This CDR3 comprises 13 residues. Germline V lookup: CDR1 SGHAT, CDR2 FQDESV (reference sequence). V gave up 5 bases and J gave up 3 bases, with 10 bases separating them. CDR3 nucleotide sequence: TGTGCCAGCAGCGCCCAGGTGGAAGAGACCCAGTACTTC. Its protein is CASSAQVEETQYF.